The present TCR beta chain was sequenced within a study of T cell repertoires in breast cancer (dated by TCRdb to the mid-2010s). Regarding the research as a whole: Samples profiled in the study came from tumors, lymph nodes and peripheral blood lymphocytes of breast cancer patients, along with peripheral blood from healthy control donors. ER+/PR+ status was present in the majority of the roughly 23 patient tumors that were analyzed for shared TCRs. On average, approximately 500,000 sequences per sample and roughly 11 reads per input cell were obtained by sequencing. Given the low mutational burden of breast cancer and the rarity of common mutations in breast cancer, it was reasoned that TCRs shared between breast cancer patients would target shared antigens. The controls were nine healthy donors whose age range was similar to that of the patients. Tumor-free lymph nodes were processed without enzymatic digestion, and blood samples were separated by Ficoll. After being minced and digested with Liberase and DNase, tumors and tumor-involved lymph nodes were passed through 70-um and 40-um filters.

As for this clonotype: What this receptor recognizes is not known. This may be a read error, as it is one base from a much larger clone.

According to the germline V gene, CDR1 reads SGHTA and CDR2 reads FQGNSA. V lost 6 bases and J lost 0 bases; the stretch between them is 10 bases long. Its CDR3 holds 14 amino acids, cysteine through phenylalanine. CDR3 DNA only is kept here, 42 bases in frame from base 1. To analyze paired alpha-beta TCRs of CD8+ T cells, the researchers used an expanded emulsion RT-PCR method with primers covering all TCR V genes. CD8+ T cells were isolated with a CD8 positive selection kit and incubated overnight in about 10 IU/mL IL-2 before emulsion RT-PCR. Library generation was performed with emulsion pairing. Unpaired genes were suppressed by a second nested PCR with blocking oligos, after which a third nested PCR added Illumina adaptors and barcodes. Each emulsion RT-PCR master mix held roughly 4,500-270,000 T cells and included C-region, Stepout and V-region primers. The Micellula Emulsion and Purification Kit was used to make the emulsions, and Qiagen OneStep RT-PCR reagents were used for RT-PCR. Pooled libraries were sequenced with paired-end 2 x 250 reads on an Illumina MiSeq. Per the original workflow: Read pairs were joined in Galaxy and clipped at the engineered overlap into separate alpha and beta files; unclipped reads were discarded. Alpha-beta pairs were assigned with CompleteTCR, a MiTCR-based pipeline that links chains sharing read cluster identifiers using an R script. TCR sequences observed only once, about 1-3.2%, were removed as potential sequencing errors. TCRdb trimmed the raw reads at Q25, called clones with MiXCR and kept productive beta chains. Each record represents a unique CDR3 protein, reported with the most common genes and DNA among its rows. In this record, the V and J calls reflect TCRdb's handling and not the investigators' own analysis. This sample gives about 40,000 distinct CDR3 sequences in total; roughly 44% of them show up just once. Clones ranked in the top ten supply around three fifths of the sample.

The research as a whole found: TRBV7 predominated among the shared TCRs, which could possibly reflect tumor recognition or a mispriming bias from eight TRBV7 primers. Emulsion RT-PCR was considered qualitative rather than quantitative, since transcript abundance and primer differences skewed clone recovery. Shared TCRs were encoded by various nucleotide sequences, which suggests selection and expansion based on antigen. Under 20 TCR pairs were shared across seven or more patient tumors and were rarely found in control blood, which suggested possible tumor specificity. Sentinel lymph nodes involved by tumor shared about fourfold more TCRs with matched tumor repertoires than tumor-free nodes did (approximately 7.2% versus 1.8%). Genuine antitumor clones may have been missed because singleton TCRs were discarded and only part of each tumor was sampled.

The sequence links TRBV7-2 to TRBJ2-3, and the D gene may be TRBD2, 6 bases matching. Specimen: CD8+ T cells. The receptor comes from a pool of human donors with breast cancer or a healthy control (not recorded which). The CDR3 protein: CASSLGTSTDTQYF. The bases are TGTGCCAGCAGTCTCGGGACTAGCACAGATACGCAGTATTTT.